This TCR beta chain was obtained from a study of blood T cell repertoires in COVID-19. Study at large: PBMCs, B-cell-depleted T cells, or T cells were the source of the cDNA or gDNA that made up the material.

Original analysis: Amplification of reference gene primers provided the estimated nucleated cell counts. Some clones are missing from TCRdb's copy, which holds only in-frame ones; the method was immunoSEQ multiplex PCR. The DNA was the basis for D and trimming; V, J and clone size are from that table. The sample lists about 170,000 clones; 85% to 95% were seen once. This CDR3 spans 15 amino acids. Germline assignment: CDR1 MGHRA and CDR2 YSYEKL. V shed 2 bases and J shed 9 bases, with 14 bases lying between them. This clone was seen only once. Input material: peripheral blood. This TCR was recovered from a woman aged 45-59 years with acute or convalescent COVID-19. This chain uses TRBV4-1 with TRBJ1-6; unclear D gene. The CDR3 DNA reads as TGCGCCAGCAGCCAACCCAGAGCAGGAGGTTCACCCCTCCACTTT. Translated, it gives CASSQPRAGGSPLHF.